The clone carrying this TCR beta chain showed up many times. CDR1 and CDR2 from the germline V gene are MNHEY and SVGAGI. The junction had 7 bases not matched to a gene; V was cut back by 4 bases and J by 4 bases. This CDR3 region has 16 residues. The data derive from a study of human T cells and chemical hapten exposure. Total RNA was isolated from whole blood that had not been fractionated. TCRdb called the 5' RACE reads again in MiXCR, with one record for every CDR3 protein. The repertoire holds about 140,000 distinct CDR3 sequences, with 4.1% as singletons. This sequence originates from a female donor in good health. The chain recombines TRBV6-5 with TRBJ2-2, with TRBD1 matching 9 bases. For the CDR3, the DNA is TGTGCCAGCAGTTTAGGGACAGGGCCTTCCACCGGGGAGCTGTTTTTT. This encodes CASSLGTGPSTGELFF.